Reported below is one TCR beta chain. In the study's own analysis: Estimated nucleated cell counts came from reference gene primer amplification. The repertoire was sequenced with immunoSEQ multiplex PCR; TCRdb's copy has only in-frame clones and lacks some. The V and J calls and the clone size are those of that table, but D and trimming were determined from the DNA. The sample has some 80,000 clones, 84% seen once. The entry originates in a study of blood T cell repertoires in COVID-19. For the study at large: Sites in the United States, Italy and Spain provided acute and convalescent COVID-19 samples. In each case, the material was cDNA or gDNA derived from T cells, B-cell-depleted T cells, or PBMCs.

V was clipped by 4 bases and J by 1 base, with 14 bases between them. Per germline, CDR1 LGHDT and CDR2 YNNKEL (reference sequence). CDR3 size: 15 residues. This clonotype was sampled from a human donor in a cohort sampled during active COVID-19. The V and J genes are TRBV3-1 (or the pseudogene TRBV3-2) and TRBJ2-7, with D possibly TRBD2 on 6 matching bases. The sequenced material came from peripheral blood. CDR3 region: CASSLDPRGSYEQYF. The CDR3 nucleotides are TGTGCCAGCAGCCTTGACCCCCGGGGGTCCTACGAGCAGTACTTC.